The 20 T cell receptor beta chains below come from one sample, sequenced in a study of chemoradiotherapy in HPV16-positive cancers. Clones were sequenced by immunoSEQ multiplex PCR, and TCRdb holds only the in-frame ones, with some missing. The sample has about 8,000 clones, around two thirds seen once; the top ten hold approximately 33%. The sample here was taken from a patient who underwent chemoradiotherapy. These receptors all stem from a human donor with HPV-associated anogenital cancer.

The chain joins TRBV27 to TRBJ1-1; D perhaps matches TRBD1 (6 bases). CDR3 length equals 17 residues. Germline-derived CDR1 and CDR2 are MNHEY and SMNVEV (reference sequence). V was cut by 7 bases and J by 3 bases, with 24 bases left in between. In DNA, the CDR3 is TGTGCCAGCAAGGGCGGGGGGCGCCTACGAGGGGACACTGAAGCTTTCTTT. Translation gives CASKGGGRLRGDTEAFF.

V is TRBV6-6 and J is TRBJ1-2; possibly TRBD1 for D (5 bases). The CDR3 loop spans 12 amino acids. Per the germline V gene, CDR1 is MNHNY and CDR2 is SVGAGI (reference sequence). Trimming took off 5 bases at V and 7 bases at J, with 11 bases between the two ends. The CDR3 region is CASSPSRGGYTF. As DNA, the CDR3 is TGTGCCAGCAGTCCTTCGAGGGGTGGCTACACCTTC.

The rearrangement uses TRBV7-6 and TRBJ1-5; a weak D match, TRBD1 (5 bases). CDR1 and CDR2 (germline): SGHVS, FNYEAQ. V lost 2 bases and J 4 bases, leaving 15 bases between the germline ends. The CDR3 is 16 residues long. CDR3 sequence (DNA): TGTGCCAGCAGCTTAAGCCCCGACAGCCTTAATCAGCCCCAGCATTTT. Protein product: CASSLSPDSLNQPQHF.

V gene TRBV5-4 combines with J gene TRBJ1-5; 11 bases map to TRBD1. Unmatched junction bases numbered 9, after V lost 2 bases and J lost 5 bases. The length of the CDR3 is 17 residues. The germline V gene has CDR1 SGHNT and CDR2 YYREEE (reference sequence). CDR3 residues: CASSFGTGGYGDQPQHF. The DNA for the CDR3 is TGTGCCAGCAGCTTTGGGACAGGGGGGTACGGGGATCAGCCCCAGCATTTT. The complete variable domain, with remaining parts taken from reference TRBV5-4 and TRBJ1-5, reads ETGVTQSPTHLIKTRGQQVTLRCSSQSGHNTVSWYQQALGQGPQFIFQYYREEENGRGNFPPRFSGLQFPNYSSELNVNALELDDSALYLCASSFGTGGYGDQPQHFGDGTRLSIL.

This chain uses TRBV5-1 with TRBJ2-6; D is unresolved. Trimming pared 3 bases from V and 0 bases from J, leaving 4 bases between. Germline V gene data show CDR1 as SGHRS and CDR2 as YFSETQ. This CDR3 is built from 14 residues. CDR3 in DNA: TGCGCCAGCAGCTCAGGCTCTGGGGCCAACGTCCTGACTTTC. It encodes CASSSGSGANVLTF.

By share, this clone counts as medium-sized (0.01 to 0.1%). V gene TRBV2 combines with J gene TRBJ1-3; D perhaps matches TRBD1 (5 bases). The CDR3 totals 13 residues. CDR1 is SNHLY, CDR2 FYNNEI, per germline. Trimming removed 9 bases at V and 2 bases at J, with 11 bases between. CDR3 in amino acids: CARDQGPGNTIYF. The CDR3 nucleotides are TGTGCCAGGGATCAGGGTCCTGGAAACACCATATATTTT.

The chain couples TRBV18 to TRBJ2-3; TRBD2 agrees at 9 bases. Germline V gene data show CDR1 as KGHSH and CDR2 as LQKENI. CDR3 length: 17 amino acids. V dropped 3 bases and J dropped 0; count of bases not matched to a gene: 7. CDR3 coding DNA: TGTGCCAGCTCACCGAAGGCTAGCGGGGCTAGCACAGATACGCAGTATTTT. It codes for CASSPKASGASTDTQYF.

The chain combines TRBV25-1 with TRBJ2-2; D remains ambiguous. The CDR3 consists of 15 residues. Germline values: CDR1 MGHDK, CDR2 SYGVNS. Trimming left V 8 bases short and J 8 bases short, with 21 bases between. In DNA, the CDR3 is TGTGCCAGCTCCCCTACCGGAAAAGCCCAAGGGGAGCTGTTTTTT. Translation: CASSPTGKAQGELFF.

The chain links TRBV5-3 to TRBJ1-5; D is perhaps TRBD1 (6 bases). TRBV5-3 is an open reading frame, and its role is uncertain. The V gene lost 4 bases and the J gene lost 7 bases, with 21 bases spanning the gap. The length of the CDR3 is 16 residues. The CDR3 here is CARSPFGQSGEQPQHF. The CDR3 bases are TGTGCCAGAAGCCCCTTCGGACAGTCCGGGGAACAGCCCCAGCATTTT.

J is TRBJ2-1 and V is TRBV11-3; 12 bases are shared with TRBD2. Germline V lookup: CDR1 SGHNT, CDR2 YENEEA. This CDR3 is built from 16 residues. V gave up 5 bases and J gave up 2 bases; unmatched junction bases: 4. CDR3 sequence: CASSLRLAGAYNEQFF. In nucleotides, the CDR3 is TGTGCCAGCAGCCTTCGACTAGCGGGGGCCTACAATGAGCAGTTCTTC.

The gene calls are TRBV5-1 and TRBJ2-5; tentatively, D is TRBD2 (6 bases). V dropped 0 bases and J dropped 7 bases, with 10 bases sitting between them. Germline V gives CDR1 SGHRS, CDR2 YFSETQ. The CDR3 runs to 13 residues. The CDR3 nucleotides are TGCGCCAGCAGCTTGGAGGTGGGGGGGACCCAGTACTTC. It is translated as CASSLEVGGTQYF.

This clone occurred a few times. The rearrangement joins TRBV15 to TRBJ2-7; possible D gene TRBD1, 6 bases. CDR3 length: 17 amino acids. CDR1 is LNHNV and CDR2 is YYDKDF in the germline V gene (reference sequence). Trimming took off 5 bases at V and 2 bases at J, with 22 bases between the two ends. CDR3: CATSSSVRAGVAYEQYF. CDR3 nucleotide sequence: TGTGCCACCAGCTCCAGTGTCCGGGCAGGGGTTGCCTACGAGCAGTACTTC.

The chain employs TRBV12-5 and TRBJ1-2; 8 bases fit TRBD1. This CDR3 is 14 amino acids long. With 5 bases clipped from V and 3 bases from J, the junction kept 5 bases outside the gene matches. Germline V gene data show CDR1 as LGHNT and CDR2 as FRNRAP. CDR3 in amino acids: CASGAGTGYYGYTF. CDR3 in DNA: TGTGCTAGTGGTGCCGGGACAGGATACTATGGCTACACCTTC.

The gene calls are TRBV9 and TRBJ2-2, with D perhaps matching TRBD2 (5 bases). Germline values: CDR1 SGDLS, CDR2 YYNGEE. The CDR3 runs 17 residues. V lost 1 base to trimming and J lost 7 bases, with 20 bases between them. The CDR3 spells CASSVTAEALFGGELFF. In DNA, the CDR3 is TGTGCCAGCAGCGTAACAGCGGAAGCCCTCTTTGGCGGGGAGCTGTTTTTT.

The rearrangement uses TRBV5-4 and TRBJ2-1; the match to TRBD1 covers 7 bases. The CDR3 is 13 amino acids. V shed 4 bases, J shed 9 bases, and the junction held 7 bases outside the gene matches. Germline V gene sequence: CDR1 SGHNT, CDR2 YYREEE (reference sequence). CDR3 loop: CASSVTGQREQFF. DNA for the CDR3: TGTGCCAGCAGCGTGACAGGGCAACGTGAGCAGTTCTTC.

In its sample, this clone was seen a few times. V usage is TRBV27 and J usage is TRBJ2-7, with no clear D. Germline V gene data show CDR1 as MNHEY and CDR2 as SMNVEV (reference sequence). Trimming removed 11 bases at V and 3 bases at J, with 17 bases between. This CDR3 comprises 13 residues. CDR3 nucleotides: TGTGCCCCAAGACTGACGTGGCACTACGAGCAGTACTTC. It codes for CAPRLTWHYEQYF.

The gene calls are TRBV11-3 and TRBJ2-3; D remains ambiguous. Germline V gene data show CDR1 as SGHNT and CDR2 as YENEEA. V gave up 3 bases and J gave up 3 bases, with 1 base separating them. The CDR3 is made up of 11 amino acids. CDR3 sequence reads: CASSFTDTQYF. CDR3 DNA: TGTGCCAGCAGCTTTACAGATACGCAGTATTTT.

The genes are TRBV5-4 and TRBJ2-1, with 11 bases identical to TRBD1. J lost 9 bases, V lost 7 bases, and 12 bases had no gene match. The germline CDR1 and CDR2 sequences are SGHNT and YYREEE (reference sequence). The CDR3 is made up of 15 amino acids. In nucleotides, the CDR3 is TGTGCCAGCTCCGAACCTGGGACAGGGGGACTTGAGCAGTTCTTC. It codes for CASSEPGTGGLEQFF.

The CDR3 reads CASSVGGTQGDTQYF. Here the CDR3 DNA reads TGTGCCAGCAGCGTAGGCGGGACTCAAGGAGATACGCAGTATTTT. The J gene is TRBJ2-3, the V gene TRBV7-3, with D possibly being TRBD2 (6 bases). Germline V CDR1 and CDR2: SGHTA, FQGTGA. The V gene lost 5 bases and the J gene lost 5 bases, with 17 bases spanning the gap. This CDR3 region has 15 residues.

This chain connects TRBV28 to TRBJ2-1; TRBD2 aligns across 8 bases. V trimming: 4 bases; J trimming: 2 bases; junction bases outside the gene matches: 7. CDR1 is MDHEN, CDR2 SYDVKM, per germline. The CDR3 is 16 residues long. The CDR3 loop is CASSSPQTSAYNEQFF. As DNA, the CDR3 is TGTGCCAGCAGTTCCCCCCAGACTAGCGCCTACAATGAGCAGTTCTTC.